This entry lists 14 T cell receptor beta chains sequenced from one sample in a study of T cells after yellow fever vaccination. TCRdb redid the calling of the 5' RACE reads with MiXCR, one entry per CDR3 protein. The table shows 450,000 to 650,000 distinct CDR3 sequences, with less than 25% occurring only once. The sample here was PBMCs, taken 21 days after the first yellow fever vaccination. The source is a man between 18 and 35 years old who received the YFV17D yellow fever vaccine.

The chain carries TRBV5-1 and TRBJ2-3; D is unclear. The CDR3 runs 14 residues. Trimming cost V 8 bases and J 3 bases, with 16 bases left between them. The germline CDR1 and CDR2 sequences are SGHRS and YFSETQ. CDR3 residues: CASDVGFVTDTQYF. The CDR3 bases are TGCGCCAGTGACGTAGGCTTCGTGACAGATACGCAGTATTTT.

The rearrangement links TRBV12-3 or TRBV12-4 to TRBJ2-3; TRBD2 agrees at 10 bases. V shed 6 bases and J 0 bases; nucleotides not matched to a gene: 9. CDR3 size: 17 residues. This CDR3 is CASSRRFSGGSTDTQYF. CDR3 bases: TGTGCCAGCAGCCGCAGGTTTAGCGGGGGGAGCACAGATACGCAGTATTTT.

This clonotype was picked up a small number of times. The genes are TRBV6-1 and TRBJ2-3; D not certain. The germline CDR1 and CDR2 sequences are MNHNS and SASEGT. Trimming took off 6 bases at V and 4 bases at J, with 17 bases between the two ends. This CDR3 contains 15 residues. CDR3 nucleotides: TGTGCCAGCAGGATCCCCAGGTCGTATGCAGATACGCAGTATTTT. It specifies CASRIPRSYADTQYF.

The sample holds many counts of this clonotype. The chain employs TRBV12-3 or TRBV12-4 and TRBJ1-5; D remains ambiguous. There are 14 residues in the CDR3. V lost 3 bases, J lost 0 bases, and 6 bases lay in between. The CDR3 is CASSFSYSNQPQHF. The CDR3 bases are TGTGCCAGCAGTTTCAGTTATAGCAATCAGCCCCAGCATTTT.

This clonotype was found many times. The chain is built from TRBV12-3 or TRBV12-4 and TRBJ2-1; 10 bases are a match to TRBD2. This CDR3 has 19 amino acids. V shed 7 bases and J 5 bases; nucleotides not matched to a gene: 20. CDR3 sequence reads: CASKLGRTGLTSGDNEQFF. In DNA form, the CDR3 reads TGTGCCAGCAAACTGGGCCGGACAGGGTTAACTAGCGGGGACAATGAGCAGTTCTTC.

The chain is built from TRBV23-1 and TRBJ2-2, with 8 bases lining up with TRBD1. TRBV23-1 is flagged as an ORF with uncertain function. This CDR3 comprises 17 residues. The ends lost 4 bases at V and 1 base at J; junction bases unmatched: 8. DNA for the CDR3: TGCGCCAGCAGTCGTCCCCAGGGGACAGGGAACACCGGGGAGCTGTTTTTT. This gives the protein CASSRPQGTGNTGELFF.

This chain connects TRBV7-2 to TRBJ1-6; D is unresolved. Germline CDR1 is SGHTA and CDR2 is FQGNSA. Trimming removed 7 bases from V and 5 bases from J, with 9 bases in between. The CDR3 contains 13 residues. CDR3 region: CASKQRDNSPLHF. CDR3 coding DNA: TGTGCCAGCAAACAGCGAGATAATTCACCCCTCCACTTT.

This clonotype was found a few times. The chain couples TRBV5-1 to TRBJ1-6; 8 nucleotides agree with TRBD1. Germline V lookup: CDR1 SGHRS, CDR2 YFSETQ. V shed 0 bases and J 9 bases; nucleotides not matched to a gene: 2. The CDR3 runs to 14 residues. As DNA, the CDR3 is TGCGCCAGCAGCTTGGAACAGGGGGGTTCACCCCTCCACTTT. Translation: CASSLEQGGSPLHF.

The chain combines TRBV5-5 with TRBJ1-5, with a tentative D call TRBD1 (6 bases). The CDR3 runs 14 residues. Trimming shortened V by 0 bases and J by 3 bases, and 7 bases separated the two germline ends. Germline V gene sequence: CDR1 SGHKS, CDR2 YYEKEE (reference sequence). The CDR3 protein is CASSLDRDNQPQHF. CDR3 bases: TGTGCCAGCAGCTTGGACAGGGACAATCAGCCCCAGCATTTT.

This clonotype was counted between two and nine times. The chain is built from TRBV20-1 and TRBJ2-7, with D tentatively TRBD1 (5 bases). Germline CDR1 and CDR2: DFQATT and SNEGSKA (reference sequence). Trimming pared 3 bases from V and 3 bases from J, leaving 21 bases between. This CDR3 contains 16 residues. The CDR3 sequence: CSASGTGLGRFYEQYF. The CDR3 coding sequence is TGCAGTGCTAGTGGAACAGGCCTTGGTCGATTCTACGAGCAGTACTTC.

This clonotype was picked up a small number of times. The CDR3 nucleotides are TGTGCCAGCAGCGCGCCCCGGGACTACGAACGCACAGATACGCAGTATTTT. Translating it yields CASSAPRDYERTDTQYF. The chain couples TRBV7-8 to TRBJ2-3; TRBD2 matches 7 bases. The V segment lost 5 bases and the J segment 1 base; nucleotides outside the gene matches: 12. Per the germline V gene, CDR1 is SGHVS and CDR2 is FQNEAQ. The CDR3 is made up of 17 amino acids.

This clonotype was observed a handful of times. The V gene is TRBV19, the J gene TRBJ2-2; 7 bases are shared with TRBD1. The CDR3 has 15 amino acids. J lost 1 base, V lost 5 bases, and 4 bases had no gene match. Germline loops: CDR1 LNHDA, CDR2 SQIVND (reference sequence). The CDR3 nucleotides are TGTGCCAGTAGTTACCGGGACAGGAACACCGGGGAGCTGTTTTTT. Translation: CASSYRDRNTGELFF.

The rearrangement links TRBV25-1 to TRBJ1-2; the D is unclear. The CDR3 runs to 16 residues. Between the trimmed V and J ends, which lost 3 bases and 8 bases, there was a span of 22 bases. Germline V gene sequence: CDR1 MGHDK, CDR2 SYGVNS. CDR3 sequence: CASSDESLGLARGYTF. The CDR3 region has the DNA TGTGCCAGCAGTGACGAGTCCCTTGGGCTAGCTCGGGGCTACACCTTC.

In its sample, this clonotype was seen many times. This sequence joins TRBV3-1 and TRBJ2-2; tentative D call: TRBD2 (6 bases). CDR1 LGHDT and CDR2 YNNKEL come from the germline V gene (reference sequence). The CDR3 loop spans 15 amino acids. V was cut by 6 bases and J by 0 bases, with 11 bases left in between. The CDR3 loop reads CASRRSSANTGELFF. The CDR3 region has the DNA TGTGCCAGCAGACGATCTAGCGCGAACACCGGGGAGCTGTTTTTT.